These 22 T cell receptor beta chains came from one sample sequenced in a study of Ad26.COV2.S vaccination and SARS-CoV-2 variants (dated by TCRdb to about 2021). Receptor amplification or capture employed the immunoSEQ multiplex PCR assay. As stored in TCRdb, this immuneACCESS dataset retains in-frame rearrangements with V and J assigned. A fraction of the clones does not appear; measured against another copy, unresolved V genes explain less than half of the discrepancy, and the remainder lacks a known reason. The table for this sample lists tens of thousands of clones; under 90% of them were counted only once. Of the sample, about 15% is held by the ten largest clones. The intended sense of this specimen's time point label: individuals recovered from natural SARS-CoV-2 infection. The sample was peripheral blood, taken after recovery from COVID-19. The receptor set was obtained from a human donor who had recovered from COVID-19.

As to this clone: No DNA is shown, since the ends of the CDR3 on it are uncertain; the CDR3 is the one TCRdb lists. This rearrangement joins TRBV28 to TRBJ2-5; the table's D call TRBD1 went unverified against the DNA. The CDR3 numbers 16 amino acids, ends counted. Germline V lookup: CDR1 MDHEN, CDR2 SYDVKM. The CDR3 loop is CASSSSTGRLEETQYF.

This clone turned up a few times. The chain recombines TRBV24-1 with TRBJ1-5, with D unclear. Germline V lookup: CDR1 KGHDR, CDR2 SFDVKD. Trimming stripped 0 bases from V and 5 bases from J, with 4 bases between. The CDR3 contains 13 residues. The CDR3 DNA is TGTGCCACCAGTGATTTGGGTTATCAGCCCCAGCATTTT. Translating gives CATSDLGYQPQHF.

The J gene is TRBJ2-5, the V gene TRBV6-5; D remains unclear. The ends were cut back, 5 bases at V and 2 bases at J, with 12 bases in the middle. Germline CDR1 reads MNHEY; CDR2 reads SVGAGI. This CDR3 region has 14 residues. In DNA form, the CDR3 reads TGTGCCAGCAGTAAAAATGGGCAGCAAGAGACCCAGTACTTC. Translation gives CASSKNGQQETQYF.

V is TRBV6-5 and J is TRBJ1-1; 7 positions match TRBD1. V trimming: 6 bases; J trimming: 0 bases; junction bases outside the gene matches: 7. CDR3 length: 15 residues. Germline V gene lookup returns CDR1 MNHEY and CDR2 SVGAGI. CDR3 coding DNA: TGTGCCAGCAGCAAGCAGGGGGGCATGAACACTGAAGCTTTCTTT. It yields the protein CASSKQGGMNTEAFF.

The chain employs TRBV11-3 and TRBJ1-3; 8 nucleotides agree with TRBD1. After removal of 3 bases from V and 5 bases from J, the junction contained 6 bases not matched to a gene. Germline CDR1 is SGHNT and CDR2 is YENEEA. This CDR3 is 15 amino acids long. The CDR3 DNA reads as TGTGCCAGCAGCTTCGAGACAGGGGATAGAAACACCATATATTTT. As protein: CASSFETGDRNTIYF. Filled out from reference TRBV11-3 and TRBJ1-3, the complete variable domain reads EAGVVQSPRYKIIEKKQPVAFWCNPISGHNTLYWYLQNLGQGPELLIRYENEEAVDDSQLPKDRFSAERLKGVDSTLKIQPAELGDSAVYLCASSFETGDRNTIYFGEGSWLTVV.

This clone occurred a few times. This chain uses TRBV19 with TRBJ1-3; no reliable D call. This CDR3 is 12 amino acids long. CDR1 and CDR2 (germline): LNHDA, SQIVND (reference sequence). The V end lost 8 bases, the J end lost 4 bases, and 9 bases lay between the germline ends. In DNA, the CDR3 is TGTGCCAGTGGAAAGAGGGGAAACACCATATATTTT. This gives the protein CASGKRGNTIYF. The full variable domain, with the rest looked up from reference TRBV19 and TRBJ1-3, is DGGITQSPKYLFRKEGQNVTLSCEQNLNHDAMYWYRQDPGQGLRLIYYSQIVNDFQKGDIAEGYSVSREKKESFPLTVTSAQKNPTAFYLCASGKRGNTIYFGEGSWLTVV.

The rearrangement uses TRBV28 and TRBJ2-7, with TRBD2 matching over 7 bases. V dropped 1 base and J dropped 2; count of bases not matched to a gene: 2. The CDR3 is made up of 14 amino acids. CDR1 MDHEN and CDR2 SYDVKM come from the germline V gene. Here the CDR3 DNA reads TGTGCCAGCAGTTTATTTCGGGGGGCCTACGAGCAGTACTTC. Its translation is CASSLFRGAYEQYF.

The J gene is TRBJ2-3, the V gene TRBV2, with 10 nucleotides matching TRBD2. Germline values: CDR1 SNHLY, CDR2 FYNNEI. The CDR3 runs to 18 residues. The V gene end was trimmed by 6 bases and the J gene end by 7 bases; junction bases not matched to a gene: 19. CDR3 DNA sequence: TGTGCCAGCAGCCACAACCTCCTAGCGGGAGACGTGCGAAATACGCAGTATTTT. It is translated as CASSHNLLAGDVRNTQYF.

The CDR3 coding sequence is TGTGCCAGCAGCCAAGATCTTGGAAGAATTGGTGAGCAGTTCTTC. Residues: CASSQDLGRIGEQFF. The chain is built from TRBV3-1 (or the pseudogene TRBV3-2) and TRBJ2-1; no reliable D call. Germline V lookup: CDR1 LGHDT, CDR2 YNNKEL (reference sequence). V was trimmed by 0 bases and J by 9 bases, leaving 15 bases between them. The CDR3 runs 15 residues.

The chain uses TRBV5-4 and TRBJ2-7; TRBD2 might be the D (5 bases). V lost 1 base to trimming and J lost 3 bases, with 14 bases between them. The CDR3 sequence is 15 residues long. The V gene's germline CDR1 is SGHNT and CDR2 YYREEE (reference sequence). The CDR3 nucleotides are TGTGCCAGCAGCTTGTCGGCTAGCCGGGACTACGAGCAGTACTTC. Protein product: CASSLSASRDYEQYF.

The chain uses TRBV11-3 and TRBJ2-1; 12 nucleotides align to TRBD1. CDR1 is SGHNT and CDR2 is YENEEA in the germline V gene. Trimming took 1 base from V and 9 from J; bases not matched to a gene: 7. The CDR3 has 16 residues. The CDR3 DNA reads as TGTGCCAGCAGCTTAGGTCGGGGACAGGGGGCCAGTGAGCAGTTCTTC. This encodes CASSLGRGQGASEQFF. The full variable domain, its missing parts supplied by reference TRBV11-3 and TRBJ2-1, is EAGVVQSPRYKIIEKKQPVAFWCNPISGHNTLYWYLQNLGQGPELLIRYENEEAVDDSQLPKDRFSAERLKGVDSTLKIQPAELGDSAVYLCASSLGRGQGASEQFFGPGTRLTVL.

Concerning this clone itself: At the DNA level, this CDR3 is encoded by other sequences in the same sample as well. The chain carries TRBV6-5 and TRBJ2-7, with a possible D match to TRBD1 (6 bases). Germline V gene sequence: CDR1 MNHEY, CDR2 SVGAGI. There are 11 residues in the CDR3. Trimming took 6 bases from V and 3 from J, leaving 6 bases between them. In DNA, the CDR3 is TGTGCCAGCAGGGACAGCTACGAGCAGTACTTC. It is translated as CASRDSYEQYF.

V is TRBV4-1 and J is TRBJ2-1, with 7 bases aligning to TRBD2. This CDR3 contains 20 residues. Germline V gene lookup returns CDR1 MGHRA and CDR2 YSYEKL. V lost 0 bases and J lost 0; bases outside the gene matches: 14. Here the CDR3 DNA reads TGCGCCAGCAGCCAAGACGCTTCCGGGCTAGCGGCCAACTCCTACAATGAGCAGTTCTTC. As protein: CASSQDASGLAANSYNEQFF.

The rearrangement uses TRBV15 and TRBJ2-5, with D unresolved. The CDR3 spans 17 residues. The ends were cut back, 0 bases at V and 0 bases at J, with 14 bases in the middle. CDR1 and CDR2 from the germline V gene are LNHNV and YYDKDF (reference sequence). CDR3 bases: TGTGCCACCAGCAGAGATCCGGCTAGTTGGTACCAAGAGACCCAGTACTTC. It is translated as CATSRDPASWYQETQYF.

The genes are TRBV28 and TRBJ2-3, with D unresolved. CDR1 and CDR2 (germline): MDHEN, SYDVKM. Trimming shortened V by 1 base and J by 3 bases, and 8 bases separated the two germline ends. There are 14 residues in the CDR3. The CDR3 spells CASSLLGPTDTQYF. The CDR3 coding sequence is TGTGCCAGCAGTTTATTGGGTCCGACAGATACGCAGTATTTT.

This chain uses TRBV10-3 with TRBJ1-1; 9 nucleotides agree with TRBD1. V was clipped by 7 bases and J by 4 bases; unmatched bases: 4. The germline V gene has CDR1 ENHRY and CDR2 SYGVKD. The CDR3 covers 13 residues. For the CDR3, the DNA is TGTGCCATCACTGGACAGGGGTTCACTGAAGCTTTCTTT. Translated: CAITGQGFTEAFF.

This clone was observed a few times. The J gene is TRBJ1-1, the V gene TRBV6-5; perhaps TRBD1 as D (5 bases). CDR1 is MNHEY, CDR2 SVGAGI, per germline. This CDR3 comprises 14 residues. V dropped 2 bases and J dropped 4 bases, with 11 bases sitting between them. The CDR3 reads CASSYKGSRTEAFF. The CDR3 nucleotides read TGTGCCAGCAGTTACAAGGGGAGTCGCACTGAAGCTTTCTTT.

The chain combines TRBV5-1 with TRBJ2-5; D unclear. V was pared by 3 bases and J by 7 bases, with 7 bases between. The CDR3 runs 11 residues. Germline-derived CDR1 and CDR2 are SGHRS and YFSETQ. CDR3 region: CASSSDGTQYF. The CDR3, as DNA: TGCGCCAGCAGCTCGGATGGGACCCAGTACTTC.

The genes are TRBV2 and TRBJ2-7; D call uncertain. Trimming removed 5 bases from V and 2 bases from J, with 7 bases in between. The CDR3 has 12 amino acids. Germline V gene sequence: CDR1 SNHLY, CDR2 FYNNEI. In DNA, the CDR3 is TGTGCCAGCAGTTGGGCCGCCTACGAGCAGTACTTC. Its translation is CASSWAAYEQYF.

This rearrangement joins TRBV6-1 to TRBJ2-1; D remains unclear. Trimming cost V 0 bases and J 7 bases, with 13 bases left between them. The CDR3 sequence is 15 residues long. Germline lookup yields CDR1 MNHNS and CDR2 SASEGT. The CDR3, as DNA: TGTGCCAGCAGTGAAGCGCGACTCGAGACTAATGAGCAGTTCTTC. Translated: CASSEARLETNEQFF.

Worth noting for this clone: Other DNA sequences in this specimen translate into the identical CDR3. This chain joins TRBV19 and TRBJ1-1, with TRBD1 as a possible D gene (5 bases). From germline, CDR1 is LNHDA and CDR2 SQIVND (reference sequence). With 3 bases removed from V and 3 bases from J, the gap between germline ends came to 11 bases. This CDR3 spans 14 amino acids. In DNA form, the CDR3 reads TGTGCCAGTAGTATTTGGGGGTTGGACACTGAAGCTTTCTTT. Its translation is CASSIWGLDTEAFF. Based on the CDR3 plus reference TRBV19 and TRBJ1-1, the full variable domain is DGGITQSPKYLFRKEGQNVTLSCEQNLNHDAMYWYRQDPGQGLRLIYYSQIVNDFQKGDIAEGYSVSREKKESFPLTVTSAQKNPTAFYLCASSIWGLDTEAFFGQGTRLTVV.

J is TRBJ1-1 and V is TRBV29-1, with D tentatively TRBD1 (5 bases). Germline V CDR1 and CDR2: SQVTM, ANQGSEA. The length of the CDR3 is 14 residues. With 5 bases removed from V and 1 base from J, the gap between germline ends came to 14 bases. CDR3 amino acids: CSVFGTLGNTEAFF. The CDR3 nucleotides are TGCAGCGTTTTCGGGACCCTCGGGAACACTGAAGCTTTCTTT.